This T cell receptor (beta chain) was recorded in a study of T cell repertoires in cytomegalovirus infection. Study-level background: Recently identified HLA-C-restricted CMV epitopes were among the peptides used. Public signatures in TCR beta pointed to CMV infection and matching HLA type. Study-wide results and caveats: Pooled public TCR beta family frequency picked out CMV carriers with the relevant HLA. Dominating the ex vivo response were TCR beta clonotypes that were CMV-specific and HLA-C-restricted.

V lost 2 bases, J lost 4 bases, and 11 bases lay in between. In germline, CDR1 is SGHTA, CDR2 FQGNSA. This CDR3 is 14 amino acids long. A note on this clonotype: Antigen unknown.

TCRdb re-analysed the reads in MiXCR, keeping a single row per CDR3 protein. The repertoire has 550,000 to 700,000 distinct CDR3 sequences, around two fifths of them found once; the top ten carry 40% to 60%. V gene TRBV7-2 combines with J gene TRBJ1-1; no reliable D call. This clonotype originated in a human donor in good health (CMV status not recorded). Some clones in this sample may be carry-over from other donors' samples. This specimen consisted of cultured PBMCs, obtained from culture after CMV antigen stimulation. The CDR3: CASSLSGHFTEAFF. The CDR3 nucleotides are TGTGCCAGCAGCTTAAGTGGTCATTTCACTGAAGCTTTCTTT.